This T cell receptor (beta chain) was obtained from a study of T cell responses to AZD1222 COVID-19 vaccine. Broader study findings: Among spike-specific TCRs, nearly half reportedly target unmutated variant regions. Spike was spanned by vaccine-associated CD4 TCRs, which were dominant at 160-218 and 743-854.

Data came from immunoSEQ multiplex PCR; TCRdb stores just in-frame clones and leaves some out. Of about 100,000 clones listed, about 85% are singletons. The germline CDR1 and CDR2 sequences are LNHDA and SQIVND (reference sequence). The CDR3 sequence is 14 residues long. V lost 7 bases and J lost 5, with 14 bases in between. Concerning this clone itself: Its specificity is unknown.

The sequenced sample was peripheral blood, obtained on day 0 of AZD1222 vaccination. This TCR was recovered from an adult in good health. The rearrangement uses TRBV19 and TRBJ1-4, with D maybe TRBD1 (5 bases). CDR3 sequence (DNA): TGTGCCAGTACCTACCCGGGACCGAATGAAAAACTGTTTTTT. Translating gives CASTYPGPNEKLFF.